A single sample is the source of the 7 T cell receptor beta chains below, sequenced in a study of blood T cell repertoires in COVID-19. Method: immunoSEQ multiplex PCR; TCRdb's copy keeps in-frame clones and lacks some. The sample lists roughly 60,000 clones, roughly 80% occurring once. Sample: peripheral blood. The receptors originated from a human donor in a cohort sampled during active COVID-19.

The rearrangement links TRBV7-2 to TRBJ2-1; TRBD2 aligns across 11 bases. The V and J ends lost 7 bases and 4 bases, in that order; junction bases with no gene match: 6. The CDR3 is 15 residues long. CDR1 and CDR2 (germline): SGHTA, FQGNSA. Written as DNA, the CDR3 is TGTGCCAGCACCGCGACTAGCGGGGCGTACAATGAGCAGTTCTTC. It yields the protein CASTATSGAYNEQFF. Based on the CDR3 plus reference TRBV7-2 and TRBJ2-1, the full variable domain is GAGVSQSPSNKVTEKGKDVELRCDPISGHTALYWYRQSLGQGLEFLIYFQGNSAPDKSGLPSDRFSAERTGGSVSTLTIQRTQQEDSAVYLCASTATSGAYNEQFFGPGTRLTVL.

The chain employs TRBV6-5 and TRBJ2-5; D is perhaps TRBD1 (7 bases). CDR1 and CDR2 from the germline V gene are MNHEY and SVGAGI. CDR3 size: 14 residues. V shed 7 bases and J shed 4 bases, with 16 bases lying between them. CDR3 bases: TGTGCCAGCACTAGGGGGCAGGGGGGAGAGACCCAGTACTTC. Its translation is CASTRGQGGETQYF.

In nucleotides, the CDR3 is TGTGCCACCAGTGACTCCGGACAGGGTAGTCAGCCCCAGCATTTT. It specifies CATSDSGQGSQPQHF. The chain is built from TRBV24-1 and TRBJ1-5; 8 nucleotides match TRBD1. CDR3 length: 15 amino acids. The germline V gene has CDR1 KGHDR and CDR2 SFDVKD. The junction had 7 bases not matched to a gene; V was cut back by 4 bases and J by 6 bases.

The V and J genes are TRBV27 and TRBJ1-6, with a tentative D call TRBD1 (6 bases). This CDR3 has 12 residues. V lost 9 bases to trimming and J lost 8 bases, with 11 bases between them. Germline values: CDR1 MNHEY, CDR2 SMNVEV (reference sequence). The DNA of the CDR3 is TGTGCCAGTAAGGACAGACATTCACCCCTCCACTTT. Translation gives CASKDRHSPLHF.

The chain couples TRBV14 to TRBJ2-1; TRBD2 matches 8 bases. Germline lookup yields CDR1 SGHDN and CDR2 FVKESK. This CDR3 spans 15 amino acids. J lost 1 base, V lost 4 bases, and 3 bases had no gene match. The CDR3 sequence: CASSPREESYNEQFF. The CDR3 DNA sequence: TGTGCCAGCAGCCCGCGGGAGGAGTCCTACAATGAGCAGTTCTTC.

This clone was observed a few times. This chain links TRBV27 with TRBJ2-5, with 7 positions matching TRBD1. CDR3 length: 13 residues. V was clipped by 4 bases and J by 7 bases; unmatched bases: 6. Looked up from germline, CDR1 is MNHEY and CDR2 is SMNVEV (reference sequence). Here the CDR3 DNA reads TGTGCCAGCAGTTGGACAGGTCGGGGGACCCAGTACTTC. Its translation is CASSWTGRGTQYF.

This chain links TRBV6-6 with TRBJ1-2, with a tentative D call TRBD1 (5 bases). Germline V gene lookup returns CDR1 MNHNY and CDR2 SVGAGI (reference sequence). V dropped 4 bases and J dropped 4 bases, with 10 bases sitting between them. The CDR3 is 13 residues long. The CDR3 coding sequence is TGTGCCAGCAGTTCCGGGGGGATCTATGGCTACACCTTC. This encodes CASSSGGIYGYTF.